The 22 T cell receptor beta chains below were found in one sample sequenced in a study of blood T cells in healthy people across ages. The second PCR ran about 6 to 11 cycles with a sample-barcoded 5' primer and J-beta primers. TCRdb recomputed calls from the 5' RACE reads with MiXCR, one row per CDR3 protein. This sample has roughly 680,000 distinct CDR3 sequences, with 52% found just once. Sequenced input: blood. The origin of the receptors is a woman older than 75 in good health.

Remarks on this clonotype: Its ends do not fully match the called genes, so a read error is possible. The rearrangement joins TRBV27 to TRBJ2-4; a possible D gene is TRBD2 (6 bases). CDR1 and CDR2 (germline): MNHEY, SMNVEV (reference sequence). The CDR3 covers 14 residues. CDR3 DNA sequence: TGTGCCGGCAGTTTTAGCGGTACCAAGAACATTCAGTACTTC. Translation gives CAGSFSGTKNIQYF.

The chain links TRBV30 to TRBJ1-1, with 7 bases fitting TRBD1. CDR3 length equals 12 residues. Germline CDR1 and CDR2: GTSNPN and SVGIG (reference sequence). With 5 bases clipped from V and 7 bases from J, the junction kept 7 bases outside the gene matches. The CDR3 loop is CAWGTGVGEAFF. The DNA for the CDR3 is TGTGCCTGGGGCACAGGGGTAGGTGAAGCTTTCTTT.

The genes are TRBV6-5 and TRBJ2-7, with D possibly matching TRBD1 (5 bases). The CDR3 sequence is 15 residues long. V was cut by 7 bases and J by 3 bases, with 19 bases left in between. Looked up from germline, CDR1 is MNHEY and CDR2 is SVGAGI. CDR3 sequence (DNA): TGTGCCAGCAAGCAGACACCTACAGGACACTACGAGCAGTACTTC. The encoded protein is CASKQTPTGHYEQYF.

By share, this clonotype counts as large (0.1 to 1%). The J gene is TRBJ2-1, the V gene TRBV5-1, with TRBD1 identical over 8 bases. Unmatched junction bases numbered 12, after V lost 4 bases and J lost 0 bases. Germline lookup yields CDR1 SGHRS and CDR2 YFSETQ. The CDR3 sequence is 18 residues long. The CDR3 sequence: CASSQDRVRASSYNEQFF. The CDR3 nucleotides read TGCGCCAGCAGCCAGGACAGGGTACGTGCGAGCTCCTACAATGAGCAGTTCTTC.

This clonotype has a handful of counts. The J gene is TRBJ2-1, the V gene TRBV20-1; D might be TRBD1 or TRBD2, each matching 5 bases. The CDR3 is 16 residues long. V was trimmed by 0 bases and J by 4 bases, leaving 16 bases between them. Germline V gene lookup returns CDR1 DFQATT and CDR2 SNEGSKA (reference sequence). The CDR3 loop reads CSAREVGTASYNEQFF. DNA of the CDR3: TGCAGTGCTAGAGAGGTGGGGACGGCTAGTTACAATGAGCAGTTCTTC.

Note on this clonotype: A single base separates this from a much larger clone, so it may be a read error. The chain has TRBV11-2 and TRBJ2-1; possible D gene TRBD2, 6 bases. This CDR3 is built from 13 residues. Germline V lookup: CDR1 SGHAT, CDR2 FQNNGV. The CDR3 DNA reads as TGTGCCAGCGCGGGGAGATCCTACAGTGAGCAGTTCTTC. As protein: CASAGRSYSEQFF.

This CDR3 reads CASSLDKGVTEAFF. For the CDR3, the DNA is TGTGCCAGCAGCCTGGACAAGGGGGTCACTGAAGCTTTCTTT. The V and J genes are TRBV3-1 and TRBJ1-1; a weak D match, TRBD1 (6 bases). The CDR3 has 14 residues. With 4 bases removed from V and 4 bases from J, the gap between germline ends came to 13 bases. Germline V CDR1 and CDR2: LGHDT, YNNKEL (reference sequence).

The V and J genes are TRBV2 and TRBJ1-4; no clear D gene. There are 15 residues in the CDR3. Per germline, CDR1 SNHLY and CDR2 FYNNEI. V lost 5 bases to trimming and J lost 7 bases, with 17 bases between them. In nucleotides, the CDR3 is TGTGCCAGCAGTAGCCCTGGCTCATTGAGTGAAAAACTGTTTTTT. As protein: CASSSPGSLSEKLFF.

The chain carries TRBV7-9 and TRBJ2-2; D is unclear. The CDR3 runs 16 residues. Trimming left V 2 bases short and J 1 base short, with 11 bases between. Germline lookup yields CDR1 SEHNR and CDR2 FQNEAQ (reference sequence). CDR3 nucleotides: TGTGCCAGCAGCTTACTTGCGACACTGAACACCGGGGAGCTGTTTTTT. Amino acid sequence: CASSLLATLNTGELFF.

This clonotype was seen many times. CDR3 DNA: TGTGCCAGCAGCCCGAGCCGGGACAGCTCCTATGGCTACACCTTC. Protein: CASSPSRDSSYGYTF. The J gene is TRBJ1-2, the V gene TRBV11-2, with 7 nucleotides matching TRBD1. Looked up from germline, CDR1 is SGHAT and CDR2 is FQNNGV. Germline trimming cut 5 bases from V and 4 bases from J; bases unmatched to any gene: 10. The CDR3 contains 15 residues.

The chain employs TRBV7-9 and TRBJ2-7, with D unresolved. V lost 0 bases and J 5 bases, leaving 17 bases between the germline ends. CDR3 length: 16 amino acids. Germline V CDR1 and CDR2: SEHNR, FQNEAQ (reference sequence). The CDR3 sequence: CASSLAPYSLNDEQYF. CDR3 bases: TGTGCCAGCAGCTTAGCCCCCTACAGTTTGAACGACGAGCAGTACTTC.

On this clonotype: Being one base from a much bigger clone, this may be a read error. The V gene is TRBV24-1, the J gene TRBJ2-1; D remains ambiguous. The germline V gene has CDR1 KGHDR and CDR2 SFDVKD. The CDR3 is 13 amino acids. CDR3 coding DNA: TGTGCCGCCAGTGATCCACACGGGAATGAGCAGTTCTTC. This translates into CAASDPHGNEQFF.

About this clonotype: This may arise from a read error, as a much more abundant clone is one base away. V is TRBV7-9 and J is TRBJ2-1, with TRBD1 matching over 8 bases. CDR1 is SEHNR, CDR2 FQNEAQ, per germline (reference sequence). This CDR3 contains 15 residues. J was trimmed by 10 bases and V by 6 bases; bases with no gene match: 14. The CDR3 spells CASRSGQGLSYEQFF. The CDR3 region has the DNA TGTGCCAGCAGGTCAGGACAGGGCCTCTCCTACGAGCAGTTCTTC.

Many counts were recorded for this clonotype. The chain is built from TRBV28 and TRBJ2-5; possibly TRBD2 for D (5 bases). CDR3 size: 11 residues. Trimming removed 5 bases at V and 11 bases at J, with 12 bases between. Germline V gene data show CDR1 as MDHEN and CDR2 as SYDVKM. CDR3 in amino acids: CASSLAREQYF. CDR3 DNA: TGTGCCAGCAGTCTCGCGAGGGAGCAGTACTTC.

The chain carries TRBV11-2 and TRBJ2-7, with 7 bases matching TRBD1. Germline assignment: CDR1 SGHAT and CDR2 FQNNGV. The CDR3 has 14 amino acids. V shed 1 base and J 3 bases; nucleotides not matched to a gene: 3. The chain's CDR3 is CASSLGAGGYEQYF. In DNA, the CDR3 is TGTGCCAGCAGCTTAGGCGCAGGGGGCTACGAGCAGTACTTC.

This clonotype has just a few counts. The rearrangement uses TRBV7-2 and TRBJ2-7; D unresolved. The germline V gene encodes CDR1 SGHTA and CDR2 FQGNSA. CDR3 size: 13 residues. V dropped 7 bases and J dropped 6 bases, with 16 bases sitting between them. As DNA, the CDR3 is TGTGCCAGCAAGGAACAGTTCTCAGGCGAGCAGTACTTC. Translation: CASKEQFSGEQYF.

CDR3 amino acids: CSVDGRTHNEQFF. The CDR3 DNA sequence: TGCAGCGTTGATGGGCGGACCCACAATGAGCAGTTCTTC. This chain uses TRBV29-1 with TRBJ2-1, with no clear D. V was pared by 3 bases and J by 5 bases, with 11 bases between. Germline assignment: CDR1 SQVTM and CDR2 ANQGSEA. The CDR3 extends over 13 amino acids.

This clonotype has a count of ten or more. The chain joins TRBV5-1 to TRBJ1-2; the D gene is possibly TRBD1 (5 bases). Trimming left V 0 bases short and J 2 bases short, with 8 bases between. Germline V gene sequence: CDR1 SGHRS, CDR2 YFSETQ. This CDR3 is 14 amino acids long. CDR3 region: CASSLGRENYGYTF. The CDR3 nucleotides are TGCGCCAGCAGCTTGGGCAGGGAAAACTATGGCTACACCTTC.

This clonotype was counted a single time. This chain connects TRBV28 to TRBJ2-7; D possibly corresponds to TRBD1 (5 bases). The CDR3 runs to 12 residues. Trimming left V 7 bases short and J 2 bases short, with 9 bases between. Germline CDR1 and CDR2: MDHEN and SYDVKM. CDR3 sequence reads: CASNGQPYEQYF. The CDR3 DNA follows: TGTGCCAGCAACGGACAACCCTACGAGCAGTACTTC.

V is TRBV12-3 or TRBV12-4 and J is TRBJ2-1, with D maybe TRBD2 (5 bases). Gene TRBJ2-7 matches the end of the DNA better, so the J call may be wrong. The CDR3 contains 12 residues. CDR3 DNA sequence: TGTGCCAGCAGTTTAGAGCCGGGGGAGCAGTACTTC. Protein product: CASSLEPGEQYF.

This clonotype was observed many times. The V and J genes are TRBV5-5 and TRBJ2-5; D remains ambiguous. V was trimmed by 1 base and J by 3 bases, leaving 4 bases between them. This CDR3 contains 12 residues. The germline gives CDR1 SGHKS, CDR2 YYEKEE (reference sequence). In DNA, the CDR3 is TGTGCCAGCAGCTTGATAGAAGAGACCCAGTACTTC. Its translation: CASSLIEETQYF.

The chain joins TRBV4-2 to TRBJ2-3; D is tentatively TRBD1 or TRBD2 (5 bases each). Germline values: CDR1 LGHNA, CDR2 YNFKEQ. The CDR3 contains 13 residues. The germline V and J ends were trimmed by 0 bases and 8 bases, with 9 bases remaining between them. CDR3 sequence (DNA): TGTGCCAGCAGCCAAGATAGGGACCCTACGCAGTATTTT. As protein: CASSQDRDPTQYF.